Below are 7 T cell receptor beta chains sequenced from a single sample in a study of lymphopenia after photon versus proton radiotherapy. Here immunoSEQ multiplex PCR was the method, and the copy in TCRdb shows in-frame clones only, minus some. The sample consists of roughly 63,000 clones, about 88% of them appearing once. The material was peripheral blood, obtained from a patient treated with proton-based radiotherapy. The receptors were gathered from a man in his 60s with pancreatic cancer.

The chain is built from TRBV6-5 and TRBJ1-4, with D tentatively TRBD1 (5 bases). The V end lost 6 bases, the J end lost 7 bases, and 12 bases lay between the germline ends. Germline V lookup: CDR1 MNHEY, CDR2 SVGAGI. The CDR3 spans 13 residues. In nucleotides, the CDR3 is TGTGCCAGCAGACGGGGTGGGGCTGAAAAACTGTTTTTT. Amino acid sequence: CASRRGGAEKLFF.

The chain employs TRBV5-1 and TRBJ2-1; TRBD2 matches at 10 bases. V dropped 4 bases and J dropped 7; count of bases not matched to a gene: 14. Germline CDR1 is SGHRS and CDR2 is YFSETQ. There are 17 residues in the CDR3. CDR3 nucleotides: TGCGCCAGCAGCCCGTTATTAGCGGGAGGCTCTGGAAATGAGCAGTTCTTC. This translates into CASSPLLAGGSGNEQFF.

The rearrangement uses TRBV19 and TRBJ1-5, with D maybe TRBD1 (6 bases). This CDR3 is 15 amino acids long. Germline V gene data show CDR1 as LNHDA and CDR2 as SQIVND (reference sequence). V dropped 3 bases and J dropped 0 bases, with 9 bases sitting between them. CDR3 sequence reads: CASSITGSSNQPQHF. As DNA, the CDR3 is TGTGCCAGTAGTATCACAGGGTCTAGCAATCAGCCCCAGCATTTT.

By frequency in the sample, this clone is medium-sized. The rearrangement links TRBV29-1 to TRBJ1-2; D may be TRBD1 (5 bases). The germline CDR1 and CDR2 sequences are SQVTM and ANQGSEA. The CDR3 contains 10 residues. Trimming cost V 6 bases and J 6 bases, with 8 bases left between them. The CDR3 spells CSVDSDGYTF. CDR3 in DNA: TGCAGCGTCGACAGCGATGGCTACACCTTC.

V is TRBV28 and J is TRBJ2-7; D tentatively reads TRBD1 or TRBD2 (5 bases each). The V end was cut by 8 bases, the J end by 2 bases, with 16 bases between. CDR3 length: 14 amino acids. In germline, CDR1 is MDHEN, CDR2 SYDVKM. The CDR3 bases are TGTGCCAGCGGTTACGGGACCGAGACCTACGAGCAGTACTTC. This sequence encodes CASGYGTETYEQYF. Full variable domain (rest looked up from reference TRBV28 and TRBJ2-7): DVKVTQSSRYLVKRTGEKVFLECVQDMDHENMFWYRQDPGLGLRLIYFSYDVKMKEKGDIPEGYSVSREKKERFSLILESASTNQTSMYLCASGYGTETYEQYFGPGTRLTVT.

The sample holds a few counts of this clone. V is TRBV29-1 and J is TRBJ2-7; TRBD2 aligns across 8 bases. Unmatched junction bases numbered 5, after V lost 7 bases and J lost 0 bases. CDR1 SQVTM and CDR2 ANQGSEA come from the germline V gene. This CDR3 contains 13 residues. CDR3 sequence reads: CSASGLSSYEQYF. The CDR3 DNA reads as TGCAGCGCTAGCGGGCTCAGCTCCTACGAGCAGTACTTC.

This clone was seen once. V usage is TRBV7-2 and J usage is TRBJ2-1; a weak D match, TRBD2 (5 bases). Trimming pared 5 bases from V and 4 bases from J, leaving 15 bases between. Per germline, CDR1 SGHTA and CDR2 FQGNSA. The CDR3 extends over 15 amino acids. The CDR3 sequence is CASSIPSGTYNEQFF. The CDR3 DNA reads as TGTGCCAGCAGCATCCCCAGCGGCACTTACAATGAGCAGTTCTTC.